These 21 T cell receptor beta chains came from one sample sequenced in a study of cytomegalovirus exposure and HLA in healthy donors. In the PCR, 60 Vbeta and 13 Jbeta primers were used. Assay used: immunoSEQ multiplex PCR; TCRdb lists only in-frame clones, some missing. The repertoire includes fewer than 180,000 clones, about four fifths of them detected once, and roughly 6% sits in the top ten. The sample comprised PBMCs. The source is a man aged 50 or older in good health and CMV-seropositive.

The J gene is TRBJ2-5, the V gene TRBV29-1, with D perhaps TRBD2 (6 bases). Trimming left V 3 bases short and J 2 bases short, with 13 bases between. The CDR3 loop spans 14 amino acids. CDR1 SQVTM and CDR2 ANQGSEA come from the germline V gene. Here the CDR3 reads CSVDGAAGQETQYF. DNA for the CDR3: TGCAGCGTTGACGGAGCGGCGGGGCAAGAGACCCAGTACTTC.

V is TRBV29-1 and J is TRBJ2-5, with D perhaps matching TRBD2 (5 bases). In germline, CDR1 is SQVTM, CDR2 ANQGSEA. Trimming left V 7 bases short and J 6 bases short, with 15 bases between. The CDR3 sequence is 12 residues long. The CDR3, as DNA: TGCAGCGGCGAAGCTTCGGGAAAGACCCAGTACTTC. Residues: CSGEASGKTQYF.

CDR3 residues: CASSPTGSYGYTF. CDR3 DNA sequence: TGTGCCAGTAGTCCAACAGGTTCCTATGGCTACACCTTC. The chain is built from TRBV19 and TRBJ1-2; D may be TRBD1 (5 bases). V dropped 5 bases and J dropped 4 bases, with 11 bases sitting between them. CDR3 length: 13 amino acids. Germline CDR1 LNHDA, CDR2 SQIVND (reference sequence).

Remarks on this clone: Other DNA sequences in the sample encode the same CDR3. The CDR3 protein is CASSLRVNYGYTF. The CDR3 DNA is TGTGCCAGCAGTTTACGGGTAAACTATGGCTACACCTTC. V and J are TRBV28 and TRBJ1-2; no clear D. Germline CDR1 MDHEN, CDR2 SYDVKM. This CDR3 has 13 amino acids. V was clipped by 2 bases and J by 2 bases, with 6 bases between them.

The chain couples TRBV21-1 to TRBJ2-7; the D call TRBD2 from the table was never checked on the DNA. TRBV21-1 is classified as a pseudogene. This CDR3 has 17 amino acids. The CDR3 is CASSSRNTSGSVYEQYF. Here the CDR3 DNA reads TGTGCCAGCAGCTCACGAAATACTAGCGGGAGTGTCTACGAGCAGTACTTC.

The chain joins TRBV10-3 to TRBJ2-5; no firm D call. Germline-derived CDR1 and CDR2 are ENHRY and SYGVKD. Trimming took 3 bases from V and 0 from J, leaving 5 bases between them. The CDR3 loop spans 13 amino acids. The chain's CDR3 is CAISDGYQETQYF. CDR3 sequence (DNA): TGTGCCATCAGTGACGGGTACCAAGAGACCCAGTACTTC.

This clone turned up a few times. The chain carries TRBV10-1 and TRBJ2-7; tentative D call: TRBD1 (5 bases). Germline CDR1 is WNHNN and CDR2 is SYGVQD (reference sequence). V was trimmed by 0 bases and J by 3 bases, leaving 12 bases between them. This CDR3 is built from 15 residues. Here the CDR3 reads CASSESPVDNYEQYF. DNA for the CDR3: TGCGCCAGCAGTGAGTCTCCAGTGGACAACTACGAGCAGTACTTC.

This clone was seen more than once but under ten times. V gene TRBV28 combines with J gene TRBJ1-5; tentative D call: TRBD1 (5 bases). The V and J ends lost 4 bases and 4 bases respectively, with 20 bases between them. This CDR3 spans 17 amino acids. Germline CDR1 MDHEN, CDR2 SYDVKM. CDR3 loop: CASSSSRSGFGNQPQHF. CDR3 nucleotide sequence: TGTGCCAGCAGTTCGTCCCGTTCAGGGTTTGGGAATCAGCCCCAGCATTTT.

This clone came up a few times. The chain recombines TRBV6-1 with TRBJ1-1; D remains ambiguous. The CDR3 runs 13 residues. Deletions cut 4 bases from V and 1 base from J, with 7 bases between. The germline gives CDR1 MNHNS, CDR2 SASEGT. This CDR3 is CASSGRRNTEAFF. The DNA of the CDR3 is TGTGCCAGCAGTGGTCGGAGGAACACTGAAGCTTTCTTT.

CDR3 loop: CASSLGGNTGELFF. The CDR3 nucleotides are TGTGCCAGCAGCCTTGGCGGGAACACCGGGGAGCTGTTTTTT. The rearrangement uses TRBV9 and TRBJ2-2; no reliable D call. The CDR3 totals 14 residues. The germline gives CDR1 SGDLS, CDR2 YYNGEE. Trimming pared 4 bases from V and 1 base from J, leaving 8 bases between.

This clone is a singleton in its sample. This chain joins TRBV5-1 and TRBJ1-5; 9 bases map to TRBD1. This CDR3 comprises 16 residues. The V and J ends lost 2 bases and 2 bases, in that order; junction bases with no gene match: 5. Per the germline V gene, CDR1 is SGHRS and CDR2 is YFSETQ. CDR3 coding DNA: TGCGCCAGCAGCTTAGGACAGGGGAGCGGCAATCAGCCCCAGCATTTT. Translating gives CASSLGQGSGNQPQHF. Using reference TRBV5-1 and TRBJ1-5 for the parts outside the CDR3, the full variable domain is KAGVTQTPRYLIKTRGQQVTLSCSPISGHRSVSWYQQTPGQGLQFLFEYFSETQRNKGNFPGRFSGRQFSNSRSEMNVSTLELGDSALYLCASSLGQGSGNQPQHFGDGTRLSIL.

The chain employs TRBV4-1 and TRBJ1-2; 12 bases fit TRBD1. The germline V gene has CDR1 MGHRA and CDR2 YSYEKL. This CDR3 has 15 amino acids. V trimming: 4 bases; J trimming: 7 bases; junction bases outside the gene matches: 7. CDR3 amino acids: CASSPPGQGAIGYTF. Written as DNA, the CDR3 is TGCGCCAGCAGCCCCCCGGGACAGGGGGCTATTGGCTACACCTTC.

This clone was recorded only once. V gene TRBV5-4 combines with J gene TRBJ1-5; TRBD1 is a possible D gene (6 bases). Per the germline V gene, CDR1 is SGHNT and CDR2 is YYREEE (reference sequence). This CDR3 comprises 15 residues. V shed 0 bases and J shed 6 bases, with 13 bases lying between them. The chain's CDR3 is CASSLDRGASQPQHF. The CDR3 DNA reads as TGTGCCAGCAGCTTGGATCGGGGGGCTAGTCAGCCCCAGCATTTT.

V gene TRBV5-1 combines with J gene TRBJ2-3, with D tentatively TRBD2 (5 bases). CDR1 and CDR2 (germline): SGHRS, YFSETQ. CDR3 length equals 14 residues. V gave up 6 bases and J gave up 2 bases, with 13 bases separating them. The CDR3 is CASTPEGFTDTQYF. In DNA, the CDR3 is TGCGCCAGCACTCCCGAGGGATTCACAGATACGCAGTATTTT.

This clone has a handful of counts. V usage is TRBV2 and J usage is TRBJ2-7; 9 bases line up with TRBD2. Germline loops: CDR1 SNHLY, CDR2 FYNNEI. Trimming at V came to 6 bases and at J to 3 bases, leaving 9 bases not matched to a gene. The CDR3 length is 15 residues. In DNA, the CDR3 is TGTGCCAGCAGGGGGACTAGCTCCAAAGGCTACGAGCAGTACTTC. Protein: CASRGTSSKGYEQYF.

This chain uses TRBV7-9 with TRBJ2-5, with a tentative D call TRBD2 (5 bases). V was pared by 4 bases and J by 4 bases, with 13 bases between. The CDR3 covers 14 residues. Germline assignment: CDR1 SEHNR and CDR2 FQNEAQ (reference sequence). This CDR3 is CASSYPRGRETQYF. CDR3 in DNA: TGTGCCAGCAGCTACCCCCGGGGTCGAGAGACCCAGTACTTC.

The V call is TRBV28, the J call TRBJ1-5, with a possible D match to TRBD1 (5 bases). Per the germline V gene, CDR1 is MDHEN and CDR2 is SYDVKM. This CDR3 has 14 residues. V shed 3 bases and J shed 0 bases, with 6 bases lying between them. CDR3 nucleotides: TGTGCCAGCAGTTTCCAGGGTAGCAATCAGCCCCAGCATTTT. This sequence encodes CASSFQGSNQPQHF.

The chain couples TRBV21-1 to TRBJ1-1; no DNA check was done on the table's D call, TRBD1. TRBV21-1 is a listed pseudogene. The CDR3 sequence is 15 residues long. DNA of the CDR3: TGTGCCAGCAGCCCTCGGGACAGCAAAGGCACTGAAGCTTTCTTT. Translation gives CASSPRDSKGTEAFF.

CDR3 loop: CASSTRGRPPDEQYF. For the CDR3, the DNA is TGTGCCAGCAGTACCAGGGGGAGGCCTCCTGACGAGCAGTACTTC. V gene TRBV28 combines with J gene TRBJ2-7; perhaps TRBD1 as D (7 bases). The CDR3 runs 15 residues. V was clipped by 5 bases and J by 5 bases, with 19 bases between them. CDR1 is MDHEN, CDR2 SYDVKM, per germline.

This clone occurred a few times. The chain has TRBV5-1 and TRBJ2-7; TRBD1 aligns across 9 bases. Judging by the DNA end, TRBJ2-1 fits better; the J call may be wrong. This CDR3 comprises 15 residues. CDR1 is SGHRS and CDR2 is YFSETQ in the germline V gene. CDR3 region: CASNPGQGLNDEQFF. In DNA, the CDR3 is TGCGCCAGCAACCCGGGACAGGGACTAAATGATGAGCAGTTCTTC.

This clone was seen once. V is TRBV2 and J is TRBJ2-1, with 7 bases that match TRBD1. J lost 7 bases, V lost 7 bases, and 1 base had no gene match. This CDR3 has 11 amino acids. In germline, CDR1 is SNHLY, CDR2 FYNNEI. This chain's CDR3 is CASKQGNEQFF. The CDR3 coding sequence is TGTGCCAGCAAACAGGGGAATGAGCAGTTCTTC.